The 28 T cell receptor beta chains below were found in one sample sequenced in a study of T cells in tuberculosis. Assay used: immunoSEQ multiplex PCR; TCRdb lists only in-frame clones, some missing. This table has around 49,000 clones, roughly 96% appearing once. The time point denotes: new active TB diagnosis, blood taken before or within 7 days of starting treatment. The input for sequencing was PBMCs, taken at tuberculosis diagnosis. Source of these receptors: an adult with tuberculosis.

This chain uses TRBV27 with TRBJ2-7; 7 bases align to TRBD1. The V gene end was trimmed by 4 bases and the J gene end by 0 bases; junction bases not matched to a gene: 9. CDR1 is MNHEY, CDR2 SMNVEV, per germline (reference sequence). The CDR3 has 16 amino acids. In DNA, the CDR3 is TGTGCCAGCAGTTCCCTGACAGGGACGAGCTCCTACGAGCAGTACTTC. Protein: CASSSLTGTSSYEQYF.

The V and J genes are TRBV5-6 and TRBJ2-1, with 7 bases lining up with TRBD1. CDR3 length equals 14 residues. V was clipped by 0 bases and J by 7 bases; unmatched bases: 4. Germline-derived CDR1 and CDR2 are SGHDT and YYEEEE. CDR3 coding DNA: TGTGCCAGCAGCTTGGTGGCAGGGGGTAATGAGCAGTTCTTC. Translation: CASSLVAGGNEQFF.

The rearrangement joins TRBV6-6 to TRBJ2-3; 7 nucleotides match TRBD1. Germline CDR1 and CDR2: MNHNY and SVGAGI (reference sequence). The V segment lost 2 bases and the J segment 0 bases; nucleotides outside the gene matches: 2. The CDR3 is made up of 15 amino acids. The DNA for the CDR3 is TGTGCCAGCAGTTACCAGGGGGTTAGCACAGATACGCAGTATTTT. Translation gives CASSYQGVSTDTQYF.

The V gene is TRBV19, the J gene TRBJ2-1, with 9 bases matching TRBD2. CDR3 length: 17 residues. Germline V gives CDR1 LNHDA, CDR2 SQIVND (reference sequence). J gave up 3 bases and V 2 bases, and 8 bases lay outside the gene matches. The CDR3 DNA is TGTGCCAGTAGTATAAGATCGGGTAGCGGGAGCTACAATGAGCAGTTCTTC. This sequence encodes CASSIRSGSGSYNEQFF.

Worth noting for this clone: One end of the junction does not line up with germline, which may come from a read error. This sequence joins TRBV7-2 and TRBJ1-1; D is unresolved. CDR3 length equals 12 residues. The germline CDR1 and CDR2 sequences are SGHTA and FQGNSA. CDR3 DNA: TGTGCCAGCAGCTTAGGGATCCAGGAATGGATCTTT. Amino acids: CASSLGIQEWIF.

V and J are TRBV19 and TRBJ1-2, with D perhaps matching TRBD1 (6 bases). The V gene's germline CDR1 is LNHDA and CDR2 SQIVND (reference sequence). The V and J ends lost 8 bases and 4 bases respectively, with 17 bases between them. CDR3 size: 14 residues. The CDR3 region has the DNA TGTGCCAGTCGTCCAGGGGCCTCCCTCTATGGCTACACCTTC. This encodes CASRPGASLYGYTF.

This chain uses TRBV11-3 with TRBJ2-2, with 8 nucleotides matching TRBD2. Per germline, CDR1 SGHNT and CDR2 YENEEA. The CDR3 is made up of 15 amino acids. The V segment lost 5 bases and the J segment 2 bases; nucleotides outside the gene matches: 4. CDR3 residues: CASSPGLVNTGELFF. Written as DNA, the CDR3 is TGTGCCAGCAGCCCGGGACTAGTTAACACCGGGGAGCTGTTTTTT.

The CDR3 DNA is TGTGCCAGCAGCGGAACGACAGTGAACACTGAAGCTTTCTTT. Protein product: CASSGTTVNTEAFF. J is TRBJ1-1 and V is TRBV11-2; TRBD1 is a possible D gene (5 bases). Between the trimmed V and J ends, which lost 5 bases and 0 bases, there was a span of 10 bases. The CDR3 is 14 amino acids. CDR1 SGHAT and CDR2 FQNNGV come from the germline V gene.

This clone appeared once. This chain connects TRBV28 to TRBJ2-2; D might be TRBD2 (6 bases). The CDR3 sequence is 17 residues long. The V gene's germline CDR1 is MDHEN and CDR2 SYDVKM. V was clipped by 2 bases and J by 7 bases, with 20 bases between them. The DNA for the CDR3 is TGTGCCAGCAGTTTACCACCGGGACTCGGTGTCGGCGGGGAGCTGTTTTTT. It translates to CASSLPPGLGVGGELFF.

This chain connects TRBV11-2 to TRBJ1-6; 7 nucleotides match TRBD1. The length of the CDR3 is 15 residues. The trim removed 6 bases at V and 4 bases at J, leaving 6 bases unmatched. Germline CDR1 is SGHAT and CDR2 is FQNNGV. The CDR3 loop is CASRGQAEYNSPLHF. The CDR3 region has the DNA TGTGCCAGCAGAGGACAGGCTGAATATAATTCACCCCTCCACTTT.

The chain employs TRBV19 and TRBJ2-4, with TRBD1 matching over 8 bases. Germline V CDR1 and CDR2: LNHDA, SQIVND (reference sequence). Unmatched junction bases numbered 10, after V lost 5 bases and J lost 1 base. The CDR3 runs to 17 residues. For the CDR3, the DNA is TGTGCCAGTAGTGCCACCGACAGGGGAAGGGCCAAAAACATTCAGTACTTC. It translates to CASSATDRGRAKNIQYF. The full variable domain, its missing parts supplied by reference TRBV19 and TRBJ2-4, is DGGITQSPKYLFRKEGQNVTLSCEQNLNHDAMYWYRQDPGQGLRLIYYSQIVNDFQKGDIAEGYSVSREKKESFPLTVTSAQKNPTAFYLCASSATDRGRAKNIQYFGAGTRLSVL.

V is TRBV19 and J is TRBJ1-3, with D possibly TRBD1 on 5 matching bases. Germline CDR1 is LNHDA and CDR2 is SQIVND (reference sequence). V lost 2 bases to trimming and J lost 3 bases, with 8 bases between them. The CDR3 has 14 residues. The CDR3 spells CASSIPTDGNTIYF. CDR3 sequence (DNA): TGTGCCAGTAGTATACCGACAGATGGAAACACCATATATTTT.

V is TRBV27 and J is TRBJ2-5; 8 nucleotides align to TRBD2. This CDR3 has 14 residues. The junction had 2 bases not matched to a gene; V was cut back by 4 bases and J by 1 base. Germline V lookup: CDR1 MNHEY, CDR2 SMNVEV (reference sequence). In nucleotides, the CDR3 is TGTGCCAGCAGTTCGGGGGGGGGCCAAGAGACCCAGTACTTC. Translating it yields CASSSGGGQETQYF.

This chain connects TRBV28 to TRBJ1-5; 8 bases line up with TRBD1. J lost 6 bases, V lost 5 bases, and 6 bases had no gene match. Germline V gene sequence: CDR1 MDHEN, CDR2 SYDVKM. This CDR3 is built from 14 residues. The CDR3 region is CASSQRTGSQPQHF. The CDR3 coding sequence is TGTGCCAGCAGTCAAAGGACAGGGAGTCAGCCCCAGCATTTT.

The rearrangement uses TRBV28 and TRBJ2-7; unclear D gene. Germline CDR1 MDHEN, CDR2 SYDVKM. V lost 2 bases to trimming and J lost 0 bases, with 8 bases between them. This CDR3 spans 14 amino acids. The CDR3 sequence is CASSLPRSSYEQYF. The CDR3 nucleotides read TGTGCCAGCAGTTTACCTAGAAGCTCCTACGAGCAGTACTTC.

J is TRBJ1-2 and V is TRBV11-2, with D tentatively TRBD1 (5 bases). The CDR3 length is 13 residues. From germline, CDR1 is SGHAT and CDR2 FQNNGV. V lost 4 bases and J lost 5, with 11 bases in between. The CDR3, as DNA: TGTGCCAGCAGCTCCCGGGGGGGGTATGGCTACACCTTC. It translates to CASSSRGGYGYTF.

The chain combines TRBV21-1 with TRBJ2-7; TRBD2, the table's D call, was not compared with the DNA. TRBV21-1 is labeled a pseudogene. The CDR3 is 16 amino acids. The CDR3 loop reads CASMKREYRFGYEQYF. CDR3 DNA: TGTGCCAGCATGAAACGGGAGTACCGCTTTGGGTACGAGCAGTACTTC.

Written as DNA, the CDR3 is TGTGCCAGCAGAAGGACTAGCGGATTAACAGATACGCAGTATTTT. Its translation: CASRRTSGLTDTQYF. The genes are TRBV7-8 and TRBJ2-3; 10 bases fit TRBD2. Trimming took 6 bases from V and 3 from J; bases not matched to a gene: 6. Germline V gene lookup returns CDR1 SGHVS and CDR2 FQNEAQ. CDR3 length: 15 residues. The variable domain in full, completed from reference TRBV7-8 and TRBJ2-3, reads GAGVSQSPRYKVAKRGQDVALRCDPISGHVSLFWYQQALGQGPEFLTYFQNEAQLDKSGLPSDRFFAERPEGSVSTLKIQRTQQEDSAVYLCASRRTSGLTDTQYFGPGTRLTVL.

This clone was found once. The V call is TRBV27, the J call TRBJ2-1, with 10 nucleotides matching TRBD2. Germline lookup yields CDR1 MNHEY and CDR2 SMNVEV (reference sequence). CDR3 length: 16 amino acids. The V segment lost 0 bases and the J segment 4 bases; nucleotides outside the gene matches: 3. CDR3 DNA: TGTGCCAGCAGTTTATCGCTAGCGGGAGCTTACAATGAGCAGTTCTTC. It codes for CASSLSLAGAYNEQFF.

This chain uses TRBV5-1 with TRBJ1-3; a weak D match, TRBD1 (6 bases). This CDR3 is 14 amino acids long. Between the trimmed V and J ends, which lost 4 bases and 4 bases, there was a span of 12 bases. CDR1 and CDR2 (germline): SGHRS, YFSETQ. The CDR3 bases are TGCGCCAGCAGCCTAGGGGGGGACGGAAACACCATATATTTT. As protein: CASSLGGDGNTIYF. The full variable domain, completed using reference TRBV5-1 and TRBJ1-3, is KAGVTQTPRYLIKTRGQQVTLSCSPISGHRSVSWYQQTPGQGLQFLFEYFSETQRNKGNFPGRFSGRQFSNSRSEMNVSTLELGDSALYLCASSLGGDGNTIYFGEGSWLTVV.

V gene TRBV5-1 combines with J gene TRBJ1-1, with D possibly matching TRBD1 (6 bases). Per germline, CDR1 SGHRS and CDR2 YFSETQ. The CDR3 runs to 14 residues. The V and J ends lost 0 bases and 11 bases respectively, with 17 bases between them. The CDR3 DNA reads TGCGCCAGCAGCTTGGCTCTAGGGGGTAATGATGCTTTCTTT. Its translation is CASSLALGGNDAFF.

The V call is TRBV6-4, the J call TRBJ2-1; 9 bases agree with TRBD2. V lost 4 bases, J lost 8 bases, and 9 bases stayed unmatched. The CDR3 has 15 residues. Germline V lookup: CDR1 MRHNA, CDR2 SNTAGT. CDR3 protein: CASSVGLAGRDEQFF. CDR3 coding DNA: TGTGCCAGCAGTGTTGGGCTAGCGGGACGGGATGAGCAGTTCTTC.

The chain uses TRBV10-3 and TRBJ2-1; D may be TRBD2 (6 bases). The CDR3 is 14 residues long. Germline V lookup: CDR1 ENHRY, CDR2 SYGVKD. V lost 8 bases and J lost 2, with 13 bases in between. DNA for the CDR3: TGTGCCATCGGAGGGAGCGGACCCTACAATGAGCAGTTCTTC. Its protein product is CAIGGSGPYNEQFF.

This chain's CDR3 is CASSQGYTGGNTIYF. The CDR3 bases are TGTGCCAGCAGCCAAGGATACACAGGGGGAAACACCATATATTTT. The chain has TRBV14 and TRBJ1-3, with D possibly matching TRBD1 (6 bases). This CDR3 contains 15 residues. Germline CDR1 and CDR2: SGHDN and FVKESK. Trimming removed 1 base at V and 4 bases at J, with 11 bases between.

The rearrangement links TRBV12-5 to TRBJ2-3; TRBD1 matches 7 bases. Germline values: CDR1 LGHNT, CDR2 FRNRAP. V shed 6 bases and J 0 bases; nucleotides not matched to a gene: 9. There are 16 residues in the CDR3. The CDR3 loop is CASGRGTETSTDTQYF. The DNA of the CDR3 is TGTGCTAGTGGCCGTGGGACAGAGACTAGCACAGATACGCAGTATTTT.

The V call is TRBV29-1, the J call TRBJ1-2; D possibly corresponds to TRBD1 (5 bases). Trimming stripped 5 bases from V and 4 bases from J, with 14 bases between. Germline CDR1 is SQVTM and CDR2 is ANQGSEA. This CDR3 comprises 13 residues. The CDR3 loop reads CSVSATGSYGYTF. CDR3 nucleotides: TGCAGCGTTTCTGCTACAGGTTCCTATGGCTACACCTTC.

V gene TRBV6-5 combines with J gene TRBJ2-1, with 7 bases matching TRBD2. The CDR3 runs 14 residues. Germline lookup yields CDR1 MNHEY and CDR2 SVGAGI. V dropped 5 bases and J dropped 4; count of bases not matched to a gene: 5. The CDR3 coding sequence is TGTGCCAGCAGTAGGACTAGGGGATACAATGAGCAGTTCTTC. It translates to CASSRTRGYNEQFF.

This clone is a singleton in its sample. This rearrangement joins TRBV5-1 to TRBJ2-1; TRBD2 matches 8 bases. J lost 5 bases, V lost 1 base, and 5 bases had no gene match. This CDR3 region has 15 residues. Germline V gives CDR1 SGHRS, CDR2 YFSETQ. Here the CDR3 DNA reads TGCGCCAGCAGCTTGCAGCTAGCGGGTAACAATGAGCAGTTCTTC. Residues: CASSLQLAGNNEQFF.